Each of the 31 T cell receptor beta chains below was sequenced from the same sample in a study of spatial heterogeneity in lung cancer. Described time point: sample taken at primary tumor resection. Whole RNA, which was extracted from tumor, nontumor lung tissue or frozen PBMC, was sequenced without any cell sorting. One entry per CDR3 protein results from TCRdb running MiXCR on the 5' RACE reads. This table holds 15,000 or so distinct CDR3 sequences, more than 10% found once. The specimen comprised PBMCs, sampled at surgery. Every receptor here comes from a female donor with early-stage non-small cell lung cancer.

This clonotype was recorded many times. The V call is TRBV20-1, the J call TRBJ1-6, with 8 bases identical to TRBD1. Germline-derived CDR1 and CDR2 are DFQATT and SNEGSKA (reference sequence). The CDR3 consists of 13 residues. V shed 5 bases, J shed 4 bases, and the junction held 1 base outside the gene matches. The CDR3 DNA sequence: TGCAGTGCTGGGACAGGATATAATTCACCCCTCCACTTT. Translation: CSAGTGYNSPLHF.

The sample holds many counts of this clonotype. As DNA, the CDR3 is TGTGCCAGCAGTGCCGGACAGTTCCAAGAGACCCAGTACTTC. Protein: CASSAGQFQETQYF. The chain links TRBV27 to TRBJ2-5; D is perhaps TRBD1 (6 bases). Germline values: CDR1 MNHEY, CDR2 SMNVEV (reference sequence). Deletions cut 5 bases from V and 1 base from J, with 11 bases between. The CDR3 totals 14 residues.

This clonotype has just a few counts. The CDR3, as DNA: TGTGCCAGCAGCCAATGGATGAACCGGGACGGGGCCACAGATACGCAGTATTTT. Translating gives CASSQWMNRDGATDTQYF. This sequence joins TRBV3-1 and TRBJ2-3; D is perhaps TRBD1 or TRBD2 (5 bases each). V gave up 2 bases and J gave up 2 bases, with 20 bases separating them. CDR3 length equals 18 residues. Germline V gene sequence: CDR1 LGHDT, CDR2 YNNKEL (reference sequence).

The CDR3 here is CASSPGTGVGETQYF. CDR3 DNA: TGTGCCAGCAGTCCTGGGACAGGGGTAGGAGAGACCCAGTACTTC. The chain employs TRBV12-3 or TRBV12-4 and TRBJ2-5; 10 bases agree with TRBD1. The J segment lost 4 bases and the V segment lost 5 bases, leaving 7 bases of the junction unmatched. There are 15 residues in the CDR3.

This clonotype was counted ten times or more. The V call is TRBV29-1, the J call TRBJ2-3, with 9 bases matching TRBD2. The CDR3 totals 15 residues. Germline assignment: CDR1 SQVTM and CDR2 ANQGSEA. Trimming removed 4 bases from V and 7 bases from J; junction bases left unmatched: 12. CDR3 in DNA: TGCAGCGTTGGGTTAGCGGGGGTTGCACAGAATACGCAGTATTTT. It encodes CSVGLAGVAQNTQYF.

This clonotype was found many times. Written as DNA, the CDR3 is TGTGCCAGCAGCTGGGGGACAGGGGTGAACGAGCAGTACTTC. This translates into CASSWGTGVNEQYF. The V and J genes are TRBV7-9 and TRBJ2-7; 10 bases align to TRBD1. Germline loops: CDR1 SEHNR, CDR2 FQNEAQ (reference sequence). The CDR3 has 14 residues. The V segment lost 4 bases and the J segment 5 bases; nucleotides outside the gene matches: 5.

This rearrangement joins TRBV6-5 to TRBJ2-1; no definite D call. Per germline, CDR1 MNHEY and CDR2 SVGAGI. The CDR3 extends over 13 amino acids. The ends were cut back, 2 bases at V and 5 bases at J, with 7 bases in the middle. CDR3 protein: CASSYVRNNEQFF. CDR3 in DNA: TGTGCCAGCAGTTACGTCAGGAACAATGAGCAGTTCTTC.

This clonotype was counted many times. This chain links TRBV3-1 with TRBJ2-1, with 7 bases that match TRBD1. V trimming: 3 bases; J trimming: 6 bases; junction bases outside the gene matches: 5. CDR3 length equals 14 residues. Germline assignment: CDR1 LGHDT and CDR2 YNNKEL (reference sequence). This CDR3 reads CASSHLTGSNEQFF. The CDR3 nucleotides are TGTGCCAGCAGCCACCTGACAGGGTCCAATGAGCAGTTCTTC.

The table lists this clonotype with many counts. The genes are TRBV6-1 and TRBJ1-5, with unresolved D. Germline V gene data show CDR1 as MNHNS and CDR2 as SASEGT. V lost 2 bases to trimming and J lost 1 base, with 12 bases between them. The CDR3 covers 16 residues. The CDR3 loop reads CASSETANLSNQPQHF. Here the CDR3 DNA reads TGTGCCAGCAGTGAAACGGCGAACTTAAGCAATCAGCCCCAGCATTTT.

This chain uses TRBV28 with TRBJ1-2; D not certain. Germline CDR1 is MDHEN and CDR2 is SYDVKM. The V end lost 6 bases, the J end lost 9 bases, and 11 bases lay between the germline ends. This CDR3 has 11 residues. The CDR3, as DNA: TGTGCCAGCAGCACTGGGCCGCGCTACACCTTC. It specifies CASSTGPRYTF.

This clonotype occurred a few times. The rearrangement links TRBV7-9 to TRBJ2-2, with 8 bases aligning to TRBD2. V shed 5 bases and J 5 bases; nucleotides not matched to a gene: 4. The germline gives CDR1 SEHNR, CDR2 FQNEAQ (reference sequence). The CDR3 sequence is 14 residues long. The CDR3 DNA is TGTGCCAGCAGCCCGGGACTAGGGACCGGGGAGCTGTTTTTT. Encoded protein: CASSPGLGTGELFF.

This clonotype was found many times. The CDR3 reads CAWDRGQLNNEQFF. The DNA for the CDR3 is TGTGCCTGGGATCGGGGACAGCTGAACAATGAGCAGTTCTTC. The chain joins TRBV30 to TRBJ2-1; 7 bases are a match to TRBD1. The germline CDR1 and CDR2 sequences are GTSNPN and SVGIG (reference sequence). The CDR3 loop spans 14 amino acids. The V segment lost 5 bases and the J segment 5 bases; nucleotides outside the gene matches: 9.

This clonotype was recorded many times. J is TRBJ1-1 and V is TRBV7-2; the match to TRBD1 covers 7 bases. The germline V gene encodes CDR1 SGHTA and CDR2 FQGNSA. This CDR3 is built from 14 residues. J lost 4 bases, V lost 1 base, and 3 bases had no gene match. The CDR3 here is CASSLGHRGTEAFF. The CDR3 DNA reads as TGTGCCAGCAGCTTAGGGCACAGGGGCACTGAAGCTTTCTTT.

The rearrangement joins TRBV12-3 or TRBV12-4 to TRBJ2-1; 9 bases are shared with TRBD1. The V and J ends lost 3 bases and 1 base, in that order; junction bases with no gene match: 1. The CDR3 is made up of 15 amino acids. As DNA, the CDR3 is TGTGCCAGCAGTTTGGACAGGGGTTCCTACAATGAGCAGTTCTTC. Translating gives CASSLDRGSYNEQFF.

The chain recombines TRBV19 with TRBJ1-2; D is undetermined. Trimming pared 4 bases from V and 0 bases from J, leaving 9 bases between. The CDR3 has 14 amino acids. Germline-derived CDR1 and CDR2 are LNHDA and SQIVND (reference sequence). The CDR3 loop is CASSTSRSNYGYTF. DNA of the CDR3: TGTGCCAGTAGTACCTCCCGGTCTAACTATGGCTACACCTTC.

This clonotype was recorded a few times. The rearrangement links TRBV2 to TRBJ2-3; 8 bases match TRBD1. The CDR3 extends over 16 amino acids. Per the germline V gene, CDR1 is SNHLY and CDR2 is FYNNEI. V dropped 2 bases and J dropped 6; count of bases not matched to a gene: 10. The CDR3 loop reads CASSEKGRGRFDTQYF. The CDR3 DNA is TGTGCCAGCAGTGAAAAGGGCAGGGGGCGCTTTGATACGCAGTATTTT. Full variable domain (missing parts from reference TRBV2 and TRBJ2-3): EPEVTQTPSHQVTQMGQEVILRCVPISNHLYFYWYRQILGQKVEFLVSFYNNEISEKSEIFDDQFSVERPDGSNFTLKIRSTKLEDSAMYFCASSEKGRGRFDTQYFGPGTRLTVL.

V gene TRBV12-3 or TRBV12-4 combines with J gene TRBJ2-7; 7 bases match TRBD1. J gave up 6 bases and V 6 bases, and 11 bases lay outside the gene matches. This CDR3 comprises 14 residues. CDR3 sequence: CASSQGQTLREQYF. CDR3 bases: TGTGCCAGCAGCCAGGGACAGACCCTGCGCGAGCAGTACTTC.

The chain links TRBV5-5 to TRBJ2-3, with TRBD2 identical over 7 bases. The V gene end was trimmed by 0 bases and the J gene end by 5 bases; junction bases not matched to a gene: 9. The CDR3 has 16 residues. Germline V CDR1 and CDR2: SGHKS, YYEKEE (reference sequence). CDR3 sequence reads: CASSLGAGRDGDTQYF. The CDR3 nucleotides are TGTGCCAGCAGCTTGGGGGCTGGGAGGGATGGAGATACGCAGTATTTT.

Ten or more counts support this clonotype. CDR3 coding DNA: TGTGCCAGCAGTTACCAAGAAGACGATCAGCCCCAGCATTTT. This translates into CASSYQEDDQPQHF. The chain links TRBV6-6 to TRBJ1-5; D gene uncertain. Trimming took 2 bases from V and 5 from J, leaving 10 bases between them. The CDR3 has 14 amino acids. Germline assignment: CDR1 MNHNY and CDR2 SVGAGI (reference sequence).

The table lists this clonotype with many counts. The V gene is TRBV20-1, the J gene TRBJ2-4; 9 nucleotides align to TRBD2. Trimming removed 5 bases from V and 10 bases from J; junction bases left unmatched: 6. The CDR3 has 12 residues. Germline CDR1 DFQATT, CDR2 SNEGSKA (reference sequence). The CDR3 coding sequence is TGCAGTGCTGTAAGCGGGGGGTGGATTCAGTACTTC. As protein: CSAVSGGWIQYF.

On this clonotype: Possible read error: a much larger clone is one base away. J is TRBJ2-2 and V is TRBV7-7, with D possibly matching TRBD1 (5 bases). Germline CDR1 and CDR2: SSHAT and FNYEAQ (reference sequence). The CDR3 runs 14 residues. The DNA for the CDR3 is TGTGTTAGCAGCTTAGGGGTGAACACCGGGGAGCTGTTTTTT. Translated, it gives CVSSLGVNTGELFF. The full variable domain, rest sourced from reference TRBV7-7 and TRBJ2-2, is GAGVSQSPRYKVTKRGQDVTLRCDPISSHATLYWYQQALGQGPEFLTYFNYEAQPDKSGLPSDRFSAERPEGSISTLTIQRTEQRDSAMYRCVSSLGVNTGELFFGEGSRLTVL.

This clonotype was seen a handful of times. The chain uses TRBV2 and TRBJ2-3, with 9 bases aligning to TRBD2. The CDR3 is 15 amino acids. Germline trimming cut 5 bases from V and 9 bases from J; bases unmatched to any gene: 12. Germline CDR1 is SNHLY and CDR2 is FYNNEI. CDR3 in amino acids: CASSPSGASGETQYF. CDR3 DNA: TGTGCCAGCAGTCCCTCTGGGGCTAGCGGGGAAACGCAGTATTTT.

Many counts were recorded for this clonotype. The V call is TRBV10-1, the J call TRBJ2-3; TRBD1 or TRBD2 may be the D gene (5 bases each). Germline V gene lookup returns CDR1 WNHNN and CDR2 SYGVQD (reference sequence). The CDR3 is 13 residues long. Trimming stripped 4 bases from V and 4 bases from J, with 9 bases between. Here the CDR3 reads CASSGSGPDTQYF. CDR3 nucleotides: TGCGCCAGCAGTGGATCGGGACCAGATACGCAGTATTTT.

This clonotype appeared many times. This chain connects TRBV13 to TRBJ1-2; D possibly corresponds to TRBD1 (5 bases). Germline values: CDR1 PRHDT, CDR2 FYEKMQ (reference sequence). Trimming left V 5 bases short and J 0 bases short, with 16 bases between. The CDR3 is 16 amino acids. Here the CDR3 reads CASSMGRKEANYGYTF. The CDR3 DNA sequence: TGTGCCAGCAGCATGGGACGGAAAGAAGCTAACTATGGCTACACCTTC.

This clonotype showed up many times. CDR3 nucleotides: TGCAGTGCCAAAAAAGGGACCGTCAACTACGAGCAGTACTTC. This codes for CSAKKGTVNYEQYF. J is TRBJ2-7 and V is TRBV20-1; D may be TRBD1 or TRBD2 (5 bases each). CDR1 and CDR2 from the germline V gene are DFQATT and SNEGSKA (reference sequence). The CDR3 contains 14 residues. V lost 6 bases and J lost 3, with 18 bases in between.

This clonotype occurred many times. The rearrangement uses TRBV11-2 and TRBJ2-7; the D is unclear. The germline V and J ends were trimmed by 5 bases and 2 bases, with 16 bases remaining between them. Looked up from germline, CDR1 is SGHAT and CDR2 is FQNNGV. CDR3 length: 15 amino acids. The CDR3 loop is CASSPLPASPYEQYF. The CDR3, as DNA: TGTGCCAGCAGCCCCCTCCCGGCCAGCCCCTACGAGCAGTACTTC.

This clonotype was seen at least ten times. The chain links TRBV2 to TRBJ1-6; D call uncertain. The CDR3 is 12 residues long. With 4 bases removed from V and 7 bases from J, the gap between germline ends came to 5 bases. Germline lookup yields CDR1 SNHLY and CDR2 FYNNEI. The CDR3 DNA reads TGTGCCAGCAGTGTCCTGAATTCACCCCTCCACTTT. It encodes CASSVLNSPLHF.

This clonotype is classed as medium-sized. CDR3: CASSFNPSQETQYF. The DNA for the CDR3 is TGCGCCAGCAGCTTCAACCCGAGTCAAGAGACCCAGTACTTC. The gene calls are TRBV5-1 and TRBJ2-5; D call uncertain. The CDR3 is made up of 14 amino acids. V was cut by 2 bases and J by 2 bases, with 10 bases left in between. Germline V lookup: CDR1 SGHRS, CDR2 YFSETQ.

This clonotype was detected many times. The gene calls are TRBV19 and TRBJ1-3; no firm D call. Trimming shortened V by 3 bases and J by 3 bases, and 9 bases separated the two germline ends. CDR1 is LNHDA, CDR2 SQIVND, per germline (reference sequence). CDR3 length: 14 amino acids. CDR3 sequence reads: CASSIRTLGNTIYF. DNA for the CDR3: TGTGCCAGTAGTATTCGGACGCTTGGAAACACCATATATTTT.

J is TRBJ1-1 and V is TRBV7-9; TRBD1 matches at 8 bases. Germline V CDR1 and CDR2: SEHNR, FQNEAQ (reference sequence). This CDR3 is 17 amino acids long. Germline trimming cut 4 bases from V and 7 bases from J; bases unmatched to any gene: 17. The CDR3 region has the DNA TGTGCCAGCAGCTCGGCCACAGGGGGATCCGGACCTGGTGAAGCTTTCTTT. It yields the protein CASSSATGGSGPGEAFF.

This clonotype was counted ten times or more. The chain couples TRBV30 to TRBJ2-3; 8 bases line up with TRBD1. With V trimmed by 1 base and J by 0 bases, 6 bases remained unmatched. CDR1 is GTSNPN and CDR2 is SVGIG in the germline V gene (reference sequence). This CDR3 region has 16 residues. The CDR3 region is CAWSANQGASTDTQYF. CDR3 DNA sequence: TGTGCCTGGAGTGCAAACCAGGGGGCCAGCACAGATACGCAGTATTTT. Together with reference TRBV30 and TRBJ2-3, the CDR3 gives the full variable domain: SQTIHQWPATLVQPVGSPLSLECTVEGTSNPNLYWYRQAAGRGLQLLFYSVGIGQISSEVPQNLSASRPQDRQFILSSKKLLLSDSGFYLCAWSANQGASTDTQYFGPGTRLTVL.